Presented here are 16 T cell receptor beta chains from one specimen sequenced in a study of PD-L1 blockade in urothelial cancer. Time point defined: pretreatment peripheral blood. Libraries were prepared by immunoSEQ multiplex PCR; TCRdb keeps only in-frame clonotypes and omits some of them. The table includes around 130,000 clones, roughly 84% detected once. Sequences were derived from PBMCs, sampled around atezolizumab (anti-PD-L1) treatment. All receptors come from a man aged 50-59 years with urothelial cancer.

This clone was seen more than once but under ten times. The V gene is TRBV6-1, the J gene TRBJ1-5; tentatively, D is TRBD1 (5 bases). The length of the CDR3 is 13 residues. The V gene lost 1 base and the J gene lost 7 bases, with 8 bases spanning the gap. Germline assignment: CDR1 MNHNS and CDR2 SASEGT. This chain's CDR3 is CASSEGDSQPQHF. The DNA for the CDR3 is TGTGCCAGCAGTGAAGGTGACAGCCAGCCCCAGCATTTT.

The chain is built from TRBV6-1 and TRBJ2-1; D is undetermined. This CDR3 region has 14 residues. V was pared by 3 bases and J by 6 bases, with 12 bases between. Per the germline V gene, CDR1 is MNHNS and CDR2 is SASEGT. CDR3: CASSEGKKSNEQFF. The CDR3 DNA reads as TGTGCCAGCAGTGAGGGCAAAAAATCCAATGAGCAGTTCTTC.

This clone appeared once. The chain joins TRBV5-1 to TRBJ2-1; TRBD2 matches at 9 bases. This CDR3 is 17 amino acids long. The V and J ends lost 1 base and 4 bases, in that order; junction bases with no gene match: 9. Germline-derived CDR1 and CDR2 are SGHRS and YFSETQ. CDR3 in DNA: TGCGCCAGCAGCTTGACGATTTATCTAGCGGGATACAATGAGCAGTTCTTC. This translates into CASSLTIYLAGYNEQFF.

This clone was picked up many times. The J gene is TRBJ2-3, the V gene TRBV25-1; 9 positions match TRBD1. Germline values: CDR1 MGHDK, CDR2 SYGVNS. J gave up 4 bases and V 6 bases, and 14 bases lay outside the gene matches. This CDR3 spans 17 amino acids. CDR3 sequence (DNA): TGTGCCAGCAGCCTCCAAGGACGGGGACAGGGCTCAGATACGCAGTATTTT. Protein: CASSLQGRGQGSDTQYF.

This sequence joins TRBV28 and TRBJ2-7, with D possibly TRBD1 on 6 matching bases. This CDR3 has 13 amino acids. The germline V and J ends were trimmed by 6 bases and 3 bases, with 12 bases remaining between them. Germline-derived CDR1 and CDR2 are MDHEN and SYDVKM. The DNA for the CDR3 is TGTGCCAGCAGGCACAGGGCGAACTACGAGCAGTACTTC. The encoded protein is CASRHRANYEQYF.

The rearrangement joins TRBV5-6 to TRBJ1-1; possible D gene TRBD1, 5 bases. Per germline, CDR1 SGHDT and CDR2 YYEEEE. V lost 4 bases, J lost 6 bases, and 13 bases lay in between. The CDR3 totals 13 residues. CDR3 DNA sequence: TGTGCCAGCAGCGATGACAGTCGGGCTGAAGCTTTCTTT. It yields the protein CASSDDSRAEAFF.

The V gene is TRBV7-3, the J gene TRBJ2-6, with 7 bases aligning to TRBD2. The CDR3 consists of 18 residues. Germline V gives CDR1 SGHTA, CDR2 FQGTGA. The V segment lost 4 bases and the J segment 0 bases; nucleotides outside the gene matches: 9. CDR3 bases: TGTGCCAGCAGCTCCGGGATAGCGGGTTCCTCTGGGGCCAACGTCCTGACTTTC. Its protein is CASSSGIAGSSGANVLTF.

The chain uses TRBV27 and TRBJ2-3; D gene unclear. The ends were cut back, 2 bases at V and 7 bases at J, with 19 bases in the middle. Germline-derived CDR1 and CDR2 are MNHEY and SMNVEV (reference sequence). This CDR3 contains 16 residues. Here the CDR3 DNA reads TGTGCCAGCAGTTTAAGGTCTCTTCGTCTAGGCAATACGCAGTATTTT. Amino acid sequence: CASSLRSLRLGNTQYF.

The chain has TRBV5-6 and TRBJ2-2, with D possibly matching TRBD1 (7 bases). Germline values: CDR1 SGHDT, CDR2 YYEEEE. The V end lost 1 base, the J end lost 3 bases, and 10 bases lay between the germline ends. This CDR3 has 15 residues. The CDR3 loop is CASSLFRGDTGELFF. In DNA, the CDR3 is TGTGCCAGCAGCTTGTTCAGGGGGGACACCGGGGAGCTGTTTTTT. Full variable domain (remainder filled in from reference TRBV5-6 and TRBJ2-2): DAGVTQSPTHLIKTRGQQVTLRCSPKSGHDTVSWYQQALGQGPQFIFQYYEEEERQRGNFPDRFSGHQFPNYSSELNVNALLLGDSALYLCASSLFRGDTGELFFGEGSRLTVL.

V is TRBV2 and J is TRBJ2-7; maybe TRBD2 (5 bases). Germline CDR1 SNHLY, CDR2 FYNNEI. The CDR3 is 17 residues long. The V end lost 0 bases, the J end lost 4 bases, and 19 bases lay between the germline ends. CDR3 protein: CASSEALSAAIRYEQYF. The CDR3, as DNA: TGTGCCAGCAGTGAAGCGCTTAGCGCCGCCATCCGGTACGAGCAGTACTTC.

J is TRBJ2-1 and V is TRBV2; D perhaps matches TRBD2 (6 bases). This CDR3 comprises 12 residues. Trimming took 4 bases from V and 13 from J, leaving 14 bases between them. Germline V gene sequence: CDR1 SNHLY, CDR2 FYNNEI. The CDR3, as DNA: TGTGCCAGCAGTGTAGGACTACCCCTTCAGTTCTTC. Protein sequence: CASSVGLPLQFF. Drawing the rest from reference TRBV2 and TRBJ2-1, the complete variable domain is EPEVTQTPSHQVTQMGQEVILRCVPISNHLYFYWYRQILGQKVEFLVSFYNNEISEKSEIFDDQFSVERPDGSNFTLKIRSTKLEDSAMYFCASSVGLPLQFFGPGTRLTVL.

This clone was counted only a few times. The chain joins TRBV27 to TRBJ2-7; D is possibly TRBD1 (6 bases). Germline assignment: CDR1 MNHEY and CDR2 SMNVEV (reference sequence). This CDR3 region has 15 residues. Trimming shortened V by 8 bases and J by 0 bases, and 17 bases separated the two germline ends. This CDR3 reads CASHSGGERSYEQYF. The CDR3 nucleotides read TGTGCCAGCCATTCTGGGGGCGAACGCTCCTACGAGCAGTACTTC.

This clone showed up just once. Here the CDR3 DNA reads TGTGCCTGGAGTCCTCCTAGGGGTGGGGGCCCTCAGCCCCAGCATTTT. Translating gives CAWSPPRGGGPQPQHF. V gene TRBV30 combines with J gene TRBJ1-5, with a weak D call TRBD1 (6 bases). The CDR3 contains 16 residues. Trimming stripped 2 bases from V and 6 bases from J, with 20 bases between. The germline V gene has CDR1 GTSNPN and CDR2 SVGIG (reference sequence).

The V gene is TRBV30, the J gene TRBJ2-2; possible D gene TRBD2, 5 bases. The V and J ends lost 0 bases and 4 bases respectively, with 12 bases between them. The CDR3 consists of 15 residues. Per germline, CDR1 GTSNPN and CDR2 SVGIG (reference sequence). The CDR3 region is CAWSVALAPTGELFF. The DNA for the CDR3 is TGTGCCTGGAGTGTCGCCCTAGCCCCCACCGGGGAGCTGTTTTTT. Looking up the rest from reference TRBV30 and TRBJ2-2 gives the full variable domain: SQTIHQWPATLVQPVGSPLSLECTVEGTSNPNLYWYRQAAGRGLQLLFYSVGIGQISSEVPQNLSASRPQDRQFILSSKKLLLSDSGFYLCAWSVALAPTGELFFGEGSRLTVL.

The chain couples TRBV19 to TRBJ2-7; 9 nucleotides align to TRBD1. Trimming cost V 4 bases and J 4 bases; bases outside gene matches: 11. The germline gives CDR1 LNHDA, CDR2 SQIVND (reference sequence). CDR3 length: 16 amino acids. The CDR3 coding sequence is TGTGCCAGTAGTAAAAGACCGGGACAGGGTTTGTACGAGCAGTACTTC. Translating gives CASSKRPGQGLYEQYF.

The V and J genes are TRBV7-3 and TRBJ2-2, with D unclear. This CDR3 spans 13 amino acids. Trimming left V 5 bases short and J 6 bases short, with 10 bases between. Germline lookup yields CDR1 SGHTA and CDR2 FQGTGA. The CDR3 sequence is CASSIPPAGELFF. The CDR3 coding sequence is TGTGCCAGCAGCATCCCTCCCGCCGGGGAGCTGTTTTTT.